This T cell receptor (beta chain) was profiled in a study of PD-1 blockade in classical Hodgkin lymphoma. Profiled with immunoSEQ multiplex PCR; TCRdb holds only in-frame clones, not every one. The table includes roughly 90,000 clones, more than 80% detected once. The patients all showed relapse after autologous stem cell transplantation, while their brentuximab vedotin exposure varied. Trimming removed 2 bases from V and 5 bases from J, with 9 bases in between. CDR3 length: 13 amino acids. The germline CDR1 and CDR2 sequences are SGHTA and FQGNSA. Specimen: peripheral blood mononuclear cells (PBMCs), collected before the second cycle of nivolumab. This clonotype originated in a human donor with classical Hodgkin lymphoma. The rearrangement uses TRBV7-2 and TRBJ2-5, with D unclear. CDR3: CASSLKVGETQYF. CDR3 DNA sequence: TGTGCCAGCAGCTTAAAGGTGGGGGAGACCCAGTACTTC. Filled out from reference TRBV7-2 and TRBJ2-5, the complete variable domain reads GAGVSQSPSNKVTEKGKDVELRCDPISGHTALYWYRQSLGQGLEFLIYFQGNSAPDKSGLPSDRFSAERTGGSVSTLTIQRTQQEDSAVYLCASSLKVGETQYFGPGTRLLVL.